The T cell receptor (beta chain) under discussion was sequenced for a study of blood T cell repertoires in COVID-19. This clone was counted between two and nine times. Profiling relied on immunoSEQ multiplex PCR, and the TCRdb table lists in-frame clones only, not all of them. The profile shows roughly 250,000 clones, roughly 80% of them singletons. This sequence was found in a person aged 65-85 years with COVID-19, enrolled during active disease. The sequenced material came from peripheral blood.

The CDR3: CASSSPGSSYNEQFF. The CDR3 DNA is TGTGCCAGCAGTTCCCCCGGGAGCTCCTACAATGAGCAGTTCTTC. The chain has TRBV6-6 and TRBJ2-1; D possibly corresponds to TRBD2 (6 bases). Germline V lookup: CDR1 MNHNY, CDR2 SVGAGI (reference sequence). The CDR3 totals 15 residues. The ends were cut back, 4 bases at V and 0 bases at J, with 10 bases in the middle.